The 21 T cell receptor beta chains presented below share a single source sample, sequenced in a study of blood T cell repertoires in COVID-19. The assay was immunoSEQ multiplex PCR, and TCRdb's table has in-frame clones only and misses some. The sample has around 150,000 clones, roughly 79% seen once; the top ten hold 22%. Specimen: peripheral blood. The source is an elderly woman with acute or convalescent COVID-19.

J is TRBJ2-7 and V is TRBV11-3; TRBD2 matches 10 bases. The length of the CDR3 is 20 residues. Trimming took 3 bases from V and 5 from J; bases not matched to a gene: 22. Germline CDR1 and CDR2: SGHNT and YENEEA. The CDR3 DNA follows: TGTGCCAGCAGCTTGGCCCGTCGGGCTAGCGGGAGAGATGCGGAACACGAGCAGTACTTC. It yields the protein CASSLARRASGRDAEHEQYF.

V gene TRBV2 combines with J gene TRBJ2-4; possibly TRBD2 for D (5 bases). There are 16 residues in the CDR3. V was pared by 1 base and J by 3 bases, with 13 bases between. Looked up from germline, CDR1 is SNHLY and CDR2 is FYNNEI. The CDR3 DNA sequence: TGTGCCAGCAGTGAAGGGACGGGGAGAGGCAAAAACATTCAGTACTTC. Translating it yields CASSEGTGRGKNIQYF.

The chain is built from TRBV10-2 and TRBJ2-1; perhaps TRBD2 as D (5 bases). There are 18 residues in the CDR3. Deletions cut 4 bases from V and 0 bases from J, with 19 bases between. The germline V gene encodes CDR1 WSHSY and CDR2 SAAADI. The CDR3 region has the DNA TGCGCCAGCAGTGGTATCGGCGAGCGGCCCAGCTCCTACAATGAGCAGTTCTTC. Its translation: CASSGIGERPSSYNEQFF.

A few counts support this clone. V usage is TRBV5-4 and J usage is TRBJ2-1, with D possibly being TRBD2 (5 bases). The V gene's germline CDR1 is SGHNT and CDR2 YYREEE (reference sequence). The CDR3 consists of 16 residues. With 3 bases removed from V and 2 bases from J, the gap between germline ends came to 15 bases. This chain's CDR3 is CASSSGSPSPYNEQFF. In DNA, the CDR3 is TGTGCCAGCAGCTCGGGGTCACCGTCGCCCTACAATGAGCAGTTCTTC.

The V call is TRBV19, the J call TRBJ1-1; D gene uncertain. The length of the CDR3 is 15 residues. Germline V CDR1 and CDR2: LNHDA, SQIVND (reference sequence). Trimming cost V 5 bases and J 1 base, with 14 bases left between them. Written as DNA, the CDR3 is TGTGCCAGTAGTTTGGGAGCTCCCGGGAACACTGAAGCTTTCTTT. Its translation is CASSLGAPGNTEAFF.

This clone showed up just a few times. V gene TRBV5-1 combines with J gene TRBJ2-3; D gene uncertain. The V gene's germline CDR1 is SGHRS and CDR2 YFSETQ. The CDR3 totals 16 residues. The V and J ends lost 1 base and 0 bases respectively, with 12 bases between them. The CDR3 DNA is TGCGCCAGCAGCTTGAACAGTTATACTAGCACAGATACGCAGTATTTT. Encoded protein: CASSLNSYTSTDTQYF. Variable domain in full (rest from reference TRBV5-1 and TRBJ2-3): KAGVTQTPRYLIKTRGQQVTLSCSPISGHRSVSWYQQTPGQGLQFLFEYFSETQRNKGNFPGRFSGRQFSNSRSEMNVSTLELGDSALYLCASSLNSYTSTDTQYFGPGTRLTVL.

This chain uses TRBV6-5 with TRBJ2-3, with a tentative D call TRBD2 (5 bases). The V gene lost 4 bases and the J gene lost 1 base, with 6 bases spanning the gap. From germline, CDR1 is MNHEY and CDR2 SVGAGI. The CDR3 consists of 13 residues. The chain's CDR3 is CASSSRGTDTQYF. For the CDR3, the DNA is TGTGCCAGCAGTTCGCGGGGCACAGATACGCAGTATTTT.

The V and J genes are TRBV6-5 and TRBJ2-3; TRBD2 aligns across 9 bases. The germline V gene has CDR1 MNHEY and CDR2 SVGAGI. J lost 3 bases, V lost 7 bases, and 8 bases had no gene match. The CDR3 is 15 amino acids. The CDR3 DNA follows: TGTGCCAGCAAGACCCCGGGACTAGCTACAGATACGCAGTATTTT. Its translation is CASKTPGLATDTQYF.

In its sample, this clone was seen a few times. The CDR3 region has the DNA TGCGCCAGCAGCTTGCCATCCAGCTCCTACGAGCAGTACTTC. This sequence encodes CASSLPSSSYEQYF. The chain couples TRBV5-1 to TRBJ2-7; D unresolved. The CDR3 is 14 residues long. V lost 1 base to trimming and J lost 0 bases, with 8 bases between them. Germline V gene data show CDR1 as SGHRS and CDR2 as YFSETQ.

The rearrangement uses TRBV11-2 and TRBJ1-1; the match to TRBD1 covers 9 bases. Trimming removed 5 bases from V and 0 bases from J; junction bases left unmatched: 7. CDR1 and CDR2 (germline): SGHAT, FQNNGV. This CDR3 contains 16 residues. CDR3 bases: TGTGCCAGCAGCCCGACAGGGGGGTCCATGAACACTGAAGCTTTCTTT. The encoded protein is CASSPTGGSMNTEAFF.

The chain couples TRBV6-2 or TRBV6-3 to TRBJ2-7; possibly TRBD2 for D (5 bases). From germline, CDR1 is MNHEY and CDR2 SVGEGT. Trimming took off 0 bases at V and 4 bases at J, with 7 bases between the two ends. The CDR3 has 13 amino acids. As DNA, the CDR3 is TGTGCCAGCAGTTACTCCCGGAGGTACGAGCAGTACTTC. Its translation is CASSYSRRYEQYF.

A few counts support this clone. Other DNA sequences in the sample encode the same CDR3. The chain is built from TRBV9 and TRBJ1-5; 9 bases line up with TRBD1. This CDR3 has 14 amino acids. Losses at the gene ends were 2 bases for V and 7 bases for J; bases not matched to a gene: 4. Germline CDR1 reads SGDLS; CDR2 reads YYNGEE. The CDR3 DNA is TGTGCCAGCAGCGTGGGGACAGGGAACCAGCCCCAGCATTTT. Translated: CASSVGTGNQPQHF.

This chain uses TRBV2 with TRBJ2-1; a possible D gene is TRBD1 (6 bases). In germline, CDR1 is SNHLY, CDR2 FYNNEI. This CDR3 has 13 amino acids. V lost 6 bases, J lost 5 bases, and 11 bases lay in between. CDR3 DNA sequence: TGTGCCAGCAGCCAAGGACAGAACAATGAGCAGTTCTTC. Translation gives CASSQGQNNEQFF.

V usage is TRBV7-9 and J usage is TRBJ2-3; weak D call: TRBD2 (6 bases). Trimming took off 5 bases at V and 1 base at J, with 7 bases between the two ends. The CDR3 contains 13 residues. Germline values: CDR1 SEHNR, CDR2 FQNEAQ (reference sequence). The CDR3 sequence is CASSPGGTDTQYF. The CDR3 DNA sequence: TGTGCCAGCAGCCCGGGGGGCACAGATACGCAGTATTTT.

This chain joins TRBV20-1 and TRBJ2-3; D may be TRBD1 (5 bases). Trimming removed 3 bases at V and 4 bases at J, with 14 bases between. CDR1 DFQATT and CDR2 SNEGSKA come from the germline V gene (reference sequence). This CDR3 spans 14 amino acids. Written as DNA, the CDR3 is TGCAGTGCTAGTATGGCCGACAGCGCAGATACGCAGTATTTT. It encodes CSASMADSADTQYF.

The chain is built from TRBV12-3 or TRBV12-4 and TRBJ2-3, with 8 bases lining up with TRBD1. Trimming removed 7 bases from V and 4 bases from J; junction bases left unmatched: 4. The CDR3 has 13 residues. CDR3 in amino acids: CASNDRGSDTQYF. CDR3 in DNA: TGTGCCAGCAATGACAGGGGATCAGATACGCAGTATTTT.

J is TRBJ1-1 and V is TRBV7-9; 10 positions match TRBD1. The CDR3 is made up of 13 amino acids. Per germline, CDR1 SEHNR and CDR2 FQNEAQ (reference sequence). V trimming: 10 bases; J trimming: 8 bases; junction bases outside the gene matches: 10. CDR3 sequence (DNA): TGTGCCACCGGGCTTGGGACAGGGGACGAAGCTTTCTTT. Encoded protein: CATGLGTGDEAFF.

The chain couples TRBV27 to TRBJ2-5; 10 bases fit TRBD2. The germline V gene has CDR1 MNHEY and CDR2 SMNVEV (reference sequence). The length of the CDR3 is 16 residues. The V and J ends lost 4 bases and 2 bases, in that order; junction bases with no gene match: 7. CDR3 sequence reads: CASSSRDSGRQETQYF. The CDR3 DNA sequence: TGTGCCAGCAGTTCCCGGGATAGCGGGAGGCAAGAGACCCAGTACTTC.

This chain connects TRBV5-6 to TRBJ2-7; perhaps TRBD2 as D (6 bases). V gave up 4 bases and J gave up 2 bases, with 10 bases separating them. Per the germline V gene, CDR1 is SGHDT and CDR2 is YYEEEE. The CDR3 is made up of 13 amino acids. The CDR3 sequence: CASSRDSAYEQYF. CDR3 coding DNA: TGTGCCAGCAGCCGGGACTCCGCCTACGAGCAGTACTTC.

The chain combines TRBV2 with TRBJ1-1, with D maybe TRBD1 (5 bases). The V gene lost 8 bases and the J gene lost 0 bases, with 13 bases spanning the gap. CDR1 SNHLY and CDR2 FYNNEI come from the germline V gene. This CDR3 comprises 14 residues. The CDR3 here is CASLSGVMNTEAFF. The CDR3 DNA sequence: TGTGCCAGCCTCTCGGGGGTCATGAACACTGAAGCTTTCTTT.

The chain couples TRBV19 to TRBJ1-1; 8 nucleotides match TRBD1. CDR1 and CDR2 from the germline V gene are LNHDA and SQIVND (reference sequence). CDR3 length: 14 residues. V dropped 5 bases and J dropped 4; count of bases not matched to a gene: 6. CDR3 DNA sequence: TGTGCCAGTAGTGTTGACAGGGGTGGCACTGAAGCTTTCTTT. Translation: CASSVDRGGTEAFF.